One sample yielded the 18 T cell receptor beta chains listed below, sequenced in a study of cytomegalovirus exposure and HLA in healthy donors. The PCR ran on 60 Vbeta and 13 Jbeta primers. Measured with immunoSEQ multiplex PCR; TCRdb has only the in-frame clones, and not every one. Altogether some 150,000 clones are present, 60% to 80% being singletons, with the ten largest covering approximately 6.3%. The sample taken for sequencing was PBMCs. The receptors stem from a woman aged 40 to 49 in good health and CMV-seropositive.

This clone was counted a few times. V is TRBV19 and J is TRBJ2-7; TRBD1 aligns across 11 bases. The CDR3 totals 17 residues. Germline V gives CDR1 LNHDA, CDR2 SQIVND (reference sequence). J was trimmed by 2 bases and V by 4 bases; bases with no gene match: 10. In nucleotides, the CDR3 is TGTGCCAGTAGTAGGGCCACCCCGGGACAGGGGGCCTACGAGCAGTACTTC. It specifies CASSRATPGQGAYEQYF.

The J gene is TRBJ1-1, the V gene TRBV5-1; D is undetermined. The CDR3 loop spans 14 amino acids. V gave up 1 base and J gave up 0 bases, with 7 bases separating them. Germline V gene lookup returns CDR1 SGHRS and CDR2 YFSETQ. CDR3 residues: CASSLPGMNTEAFF. The CDR3 DNA reads as TGCGCCAGCAGCTTGCCGGGAATGAACACTGAAGCTTTCTTT.

The chain carries TRBV19 and TRBJ2-7; the D gene is possibly TRBD2 (6 bases). The CDR3 is 15 amino acids. Germline values: CDR1 LNHDA, CDR2 SQIVND (reference sequence). The V and J ends lost 7 bases and 0 bases respectively, with 16 bases between them. This CDR3 is CASTAPGGGSYEQYF. The CDR3, as DNA: TGTGCCAGTACGGCCCCTGGGGGAGGCTCCTACGAGCAGTACTTC. The full variable domain, in which reference TRBV19 and TRBJ2-7 provide the parts outside the CDR3, is DGGITQSPKYLFRKEGQNVTLSCEQNLNHDAMYWYRQDPGQGLRLIYYSQIVNDFQKGDIAEGYSVSREKKESFPLTVTSAQKNPTAFYLCASTAPGGGSYEQYFGPGTRLTVT.

The genes are TRBV5-6 and TRBJ2-7; the D is unclear. The CDR3 sequence is 13 residues long. CDR1 is SGHDT, CDR2 YYEEEE, per germline. V dropped 4 bases and J dropped 3 bases, with 11 bases sitting between them. The CDR3 region is CASSPADGYEQYF. CDR3 nucleotides: TGTGCCAGCAGCCCGGCGGATGGCTACGAGCAGTACTTC.

V usage is TRBV2 and J usage is TRBJ1-4; 7 bases are shared with TRBD1. Germline V gene sequence: CDR1 SNHLY, CDR2 FYNNEI. V gave up 6 bases and J gave up 5 bases; unmatched junction bases: 0. CDR3 size: 12 residues. CDR3 sequence reads: CASRTGNEKLFF. The CDR3 DNA is TGTGCCAGCAGGACAGGGAATGAAAAACTGTTTTTT.

The rearrangement links TRBV27 to TRBJ2-7; TRBD2 is a possible D gene (6 bases). Germline V gene data show CDR1 as MNHEY and CDR2 as SMNVEV (reference sequence). The V end lost 8 bases, the J end lost 6 bases, and 20 bases lay between the germline ends. There are 14 residues in the CDR3. CDR3 bases: TGTGCCAGCTCCCCGGGACTTCCCCCCTCCGAGCAGTACTTC. Its translation: CASSPGLPPSEQYF.

The rearrangement links TRBV6-5 to TRBJ2-7; 7 bases map to TRBD2. With 5 bases clipped from V and 0 bases from J, the junction kept 7 bases outside the gene matches. CDR1 and CDR2 from the germline V gene are MNHEY and SVGAGI. The CDR3 runs to 15 residues. CDR3 residues: CASSSYGGGSYEQYF. The CDR3 DNA follows: TGTGCCAGCAGTAGCTACGGCGGGGGCTCCTACGAGCAGTACTTC.

This clone showed up just a few times. The gene calls are TRBV2 and TRBJ1-1; TRBD1 might be the D (6 bases). From germline, CDR1 is SNHLY and CDR2 FYNNEI. This CDR3 has 11 residues. Trimming stripped 2 bases from V and 10 bases from J, with 8 bases between. Here the CDR3 reads CASSEYRVAFF. CDR3 DNA: TGTGCCAGCAGTGAATACAGGGTAGCTTTCTTT. Complete variable domain (other parts from reference TRBV2 and TRBJ1-1): EPEVTQTPSHQVTQMGQEVILRCVPISNHLYFYWYRQILGQKVEFLVSFYNNEISEKSEIFDDQFSVERPDGSNFTLKIRSTKLEDSAMYFCASSEYRVAFFGQGTRLTVV.

The chain has TRBV19 and TRBJ2-1; 7 bases fit TRBD2. CDR3 size: 18 residues. Germline V lookup: CDR1 LNHDA, CDR2 SQIVND (reference sequence). Unmatched junction bases numbered 11, after V lost 3 bases and J lost 0 bases. The CDR3 loop is CASSMPAGLSSSYNEQFF. CDR3 coding DNA: TGTGCCAGTAGTATGCCAGCGGGGCTGTCCAGCTCCTACAATGAGCAGTTCTTC. Variable domain in full (rest from reference TRBV19 and TRBJ2-1): DGGITQSPKYLFRKEGQNVTLSCEQNLNHDAMYWYRQDPGQGLRLIYYSQIVNDFQKGDIAEGYSVSREKKESFPLTVTSAQKNPTAFYLCASSMPAGLSSSYNEQFFGPGTRLTVL.

The chain carries TRBV7-3 and TRBJ2-5; weak D call: TRBD2 (7 bases). This CDR3 is built from 15 residues. Germline V CDR1 and CDR2: SGHTA, FQGTGA. Trimming cost V 5 bases and J 5 bases, with 18 bases left between them. The CDR3 DNA reads TGTGCCAGCAGCGAAGTGGGGGGGCCAGGGGAGACCCAGTACTTC. Encoded protein: CASSEVGGPGETQYF.

The rearrangement links TRBV2 to TRBJ2-2; 9 positions match TRBD2. The CDR3 is 16 residues long. Germline V gene lookup returns CDR1 SNHLY and CDR2 FYNNEI. V lost 4 bases to trimming and J lost 5 bases; unmatched junction nucleotides: 8. The CDR3 protein is CASSAGLAGNTGELFF. CDR3 nucleotide sequence: TGTGCCAGCAGTGCGGGGCTAGCGGGGAATACCGGGGAGCTGTTTTTT.

This clone has just a few counts. The gene calls are TRBV30 and TRBJ1-1; D is unclear. This CDR3 comprises 17 residues. Trimming took off 2 bases at V and 1 base at J, with 20 bases between the two ends. The germline V gene encodes CDR1 GTSNPN and CDR2 SVGIG (reference sequence). The CDR3 region is CAWSRPRSPRGNTEAFF. The CDR3 DNA reads as TGTGCCTGGAGTCGGCCTCGGTCTCCTCGCGGGAACACTGAAGCTTTCTTT.

The chain has TRBV7-9 and TRBJ1-5; 9 bases match TRBD1. The V gene's germline CDR1 is SEHNR and CDR2 FQNEAQ (reference sequence). The CDR3 has 15 amino acids. V was pared by 0 bases and J by 4 bases, with 1 base of the junction left unmatched. This chain's CDR3 is CASSLAGTGNQPQHF. In DNA form, the CDR3 reads TGTGCCAGCAGCTTAGCCGGGACAGGGAATCAGCCCCAGCATTTT.

This CDR3 is CASSPRTEKPNTEAFF. CDR3 sequence (DNA): TGTGCCAGCTCACCCAGGACAGAGAAGCCGAACACTGAAGCTTTCTTT. The chain combines TRBV18 with TRBJ1-1, with D perhaps matching TRBD1 (6 bases). V lost 3 bases to trimming and J lost 1 base, with 15 bases between them. Germline CDR1 is KGHSH and CDR2 is LQKENI. This CDR3 contains 16 residues. The variable domain in full, completed from reference TRBV18 and TRBJ1-1, reads NAGVMQNPRHLVRRRGQEARLRCSPMKGHSHVYWYRQLPEEGLKFMVYLQKENIIDESGMPKERFSAEFPKEGPSILRIQQVVRGDSAAYFCASSPRTEKPNTEAFFGQGTRLTVV.

The J gene is TRBJ1-1, the V gene TRBV5-4; D is uncertain. Between the trimmed V and J ends, which lost 4 bases and 4 bases, there was a span of 11 bases. Germline V gene lookup returns CDR1 SGHNT and CDR2 YYREEE (reference sequence). The length of the CDR3 is 13 residues. The CDR3 coding sequence is TGTGCCAGCAGCCCCGGGATGAGCACTGAAGCTTTCTTT. Its translation is CASSPGMSTEAFF.

This chain connects TRBV29-1 to TRBJ1-6, with 9 bases lining up with TRBD1. The CDR3 totals 13 residues. Losses at the gene ends were 7 bases for V and 8 bases for J; bases not matched to a gene: 6. Germline lookup yields CDR1 SQVTM and CDR2 ANQGSEA. The CDR3 coding sequence is TGCAGCGCACGGAGGACAGGGGATTCACCCCTCCACTTT. Amino acids: CSARRTGDSPLHF.

V is TRBV5-1 and J is TRBJ1-1, with TRBD1 matching 8 bases. V was pared by 4 bases and J by 4 bases, with 6 bases of the junction left unmatched. Germline V lookup: CDR1 SGHRS, CDR2 YFSETQ. This CDR3 region has 14 residues. The CDR3 nucleotides are TGCGCCAGCAGCATGACAGGGGCGGGCACTGAAGCTTTCTTT. Translated: CASSMTGAGTEAFF.

This chain uses TRBV6-5 with TRBJ1-2, with TRBD1 matching over 9 bases. The germline gives CDR1 MNHEY, CDR2 SVGAGI. The CDR3 covers 14 residues. Trimming cost V 6 bases and J 4 bases; bases outside gene matches: 6. CDR3 in amino acids: CASRGQGTSYGYTF. The CDR3, as DNA: TGTGCCAGCAGGGGACAGGGTACTTCCTATGGCTACACCTTC.